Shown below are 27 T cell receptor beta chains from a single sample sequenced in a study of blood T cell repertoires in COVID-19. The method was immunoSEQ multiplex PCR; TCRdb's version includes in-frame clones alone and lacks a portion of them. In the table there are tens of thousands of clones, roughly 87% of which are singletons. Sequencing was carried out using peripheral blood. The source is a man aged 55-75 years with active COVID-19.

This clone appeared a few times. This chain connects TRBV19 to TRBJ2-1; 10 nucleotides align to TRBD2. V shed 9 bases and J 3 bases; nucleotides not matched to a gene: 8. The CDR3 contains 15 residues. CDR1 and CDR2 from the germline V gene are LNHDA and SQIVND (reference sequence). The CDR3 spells CASSKLAGFYNEQFF. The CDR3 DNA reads TGTGCCAGCTCCAAACTAGCGGGGTTCTACAATGAGCAGTTCTTC.

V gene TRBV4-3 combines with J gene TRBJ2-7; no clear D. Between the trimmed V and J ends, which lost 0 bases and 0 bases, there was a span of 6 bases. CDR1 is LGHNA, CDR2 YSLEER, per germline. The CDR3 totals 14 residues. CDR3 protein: CASSQDTSSYEQYF. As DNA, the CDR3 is TGCGCCAGCAGCCAAGATACGAGCTCCTACGAGCAGTACTTC.

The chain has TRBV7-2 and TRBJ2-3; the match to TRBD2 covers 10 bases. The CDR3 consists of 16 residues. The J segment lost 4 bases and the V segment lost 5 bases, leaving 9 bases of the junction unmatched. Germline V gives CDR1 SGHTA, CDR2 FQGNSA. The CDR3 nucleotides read TGTGCCAGCAGCCTGCAGCGGGGGGGCCCCCCAGATACGCAGTATTTT. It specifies CASSLQRGGPPDTQYF. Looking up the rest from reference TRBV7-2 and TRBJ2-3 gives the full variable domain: GAGVSQSPSNKVTEKGKDVELRCDPISGHTALYWYRQSLGQGLEFLIYFQGNSAPDKSGLPSDRFSAERTGGSVSTLTIQRTQQEDSAVYLCASSLQRGGPPDTQYFGPGTRLTVL.

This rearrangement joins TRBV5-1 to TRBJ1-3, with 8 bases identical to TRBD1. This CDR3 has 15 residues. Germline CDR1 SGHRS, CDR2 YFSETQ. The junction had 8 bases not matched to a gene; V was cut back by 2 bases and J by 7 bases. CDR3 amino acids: CASSLGTGSRNTIYF. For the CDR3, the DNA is TGCGCCAGCAGCTTAGGGACAGGTTCAAGGAACACCATATATTTT. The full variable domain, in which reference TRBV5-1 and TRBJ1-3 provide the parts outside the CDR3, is KAGVTQTPRYLIKTRGQQVTLSCSPISGHRSVSWYQQTPGQGLQFLFEYFSETQRNKGNFPGRFSGRQFSNSRSEMNVSTLELGDSALYLCASSLGTGSRNTIYFGEGSWLTVV.

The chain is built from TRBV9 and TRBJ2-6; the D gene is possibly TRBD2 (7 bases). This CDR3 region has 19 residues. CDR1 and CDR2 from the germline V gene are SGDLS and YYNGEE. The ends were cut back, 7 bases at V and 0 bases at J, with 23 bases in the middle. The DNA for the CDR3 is TGTGCCAGCTCCCCTAGGGGGGGGGTCTTTAGCTCTGGGGCCAACGTCCTGACTTTC. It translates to CASSPRGGVFSSGANVLTF.

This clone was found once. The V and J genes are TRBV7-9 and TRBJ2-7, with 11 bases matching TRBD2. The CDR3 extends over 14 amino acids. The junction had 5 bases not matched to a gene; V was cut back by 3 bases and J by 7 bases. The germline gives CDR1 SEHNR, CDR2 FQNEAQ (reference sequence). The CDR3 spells CASSFSGGAGEQYF. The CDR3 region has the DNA TGTGCCAGCAGCTTTAGCGGGGGGGCGGGTGAGCAGTACTTC.

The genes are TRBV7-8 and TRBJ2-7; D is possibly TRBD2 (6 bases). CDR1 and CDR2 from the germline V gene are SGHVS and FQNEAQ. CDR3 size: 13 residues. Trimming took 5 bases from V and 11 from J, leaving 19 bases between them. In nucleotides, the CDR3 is TGTGCCAGCAGCGAACTTCGGGGGACGAGTAAGTACTTC. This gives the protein CASSELRGTSKYF.

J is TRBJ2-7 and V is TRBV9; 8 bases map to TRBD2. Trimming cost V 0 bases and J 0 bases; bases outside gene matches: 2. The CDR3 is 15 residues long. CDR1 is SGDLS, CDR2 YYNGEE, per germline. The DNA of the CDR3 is TGTGCCAGCAGCGTAGAGGCGGGGGGCTCCTACGAGCAGTACTTC. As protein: CASSVEAGGSYEQYF.

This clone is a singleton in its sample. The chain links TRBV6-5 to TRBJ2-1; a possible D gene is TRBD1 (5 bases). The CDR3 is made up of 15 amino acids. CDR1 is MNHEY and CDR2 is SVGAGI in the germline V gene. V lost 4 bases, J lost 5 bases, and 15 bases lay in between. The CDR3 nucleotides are TGTGCCAGCAGTTTGTCCCTGCGACAGAACAATGAGCAGTTCTTC. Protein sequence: CASSLSLRQNNEQFF.

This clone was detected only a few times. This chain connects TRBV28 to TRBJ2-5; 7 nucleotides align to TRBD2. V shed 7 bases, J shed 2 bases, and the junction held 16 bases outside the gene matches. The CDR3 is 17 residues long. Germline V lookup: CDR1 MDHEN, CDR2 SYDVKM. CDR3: CASNRPGGASGQETQYF. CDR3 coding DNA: TGTGCCAGCAACCGTCCCGGTGGGGCTAGCGGTCAAGAGACCCAGTACTTC. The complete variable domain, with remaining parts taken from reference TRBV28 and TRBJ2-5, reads DVKVTQSSRYLVKRTGEKVFLECVQDMDHENMFWYRQDPGLGLRLIYFSYDVKMKEKGDIPEGYSVSREKKERFSLILESASTNQTSMYLCASNRPGGASGQETQYFGPGTRLLVL.

The CDR3 sequence: CASSPLGGRNLNTGELFF. DNA for the CDR3: TGTGCCAGCAGCCCGCTGGGGGGGCGAAATCTGAACACCGGGGAGCTGTTTTTT. The chain couples TRBV3-1 (or the pseudogene TRBV3-2) to TRBJ2-2, with D maybe TRBD2 (7 bases). CDR1 is LGHDT, CDR2 YNNKEL, per germline (reference sequence). The V and J ends lost 4 bases and 1 base respectively, with 19 bases between them. This CDR3 comprises 18 residues.

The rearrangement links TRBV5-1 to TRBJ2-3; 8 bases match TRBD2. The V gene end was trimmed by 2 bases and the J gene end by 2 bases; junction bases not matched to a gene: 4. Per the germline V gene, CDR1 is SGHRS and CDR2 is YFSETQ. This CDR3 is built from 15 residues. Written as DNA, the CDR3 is TGCGCCAGCAGCTTCCCGGGAGGGAACACAGATACGCAGTATTTT. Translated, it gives CASSFPGGNTDTQYF.

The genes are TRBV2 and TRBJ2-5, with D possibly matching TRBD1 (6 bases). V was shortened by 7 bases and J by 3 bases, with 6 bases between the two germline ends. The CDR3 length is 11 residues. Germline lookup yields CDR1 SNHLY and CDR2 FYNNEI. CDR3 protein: CASKGEETQYF. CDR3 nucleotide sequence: TGTGCCAGCAAGGGGGAAGAGACCCAGTACTTC.

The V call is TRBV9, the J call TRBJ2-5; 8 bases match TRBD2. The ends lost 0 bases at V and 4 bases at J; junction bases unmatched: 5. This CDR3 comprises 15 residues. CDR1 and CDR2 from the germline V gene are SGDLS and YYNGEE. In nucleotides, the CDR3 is TGTGCCAGCAGCGTAGACCGGCTAGCGGGAGAGACCCAGTACTTC. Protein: CASSVDRLAGETQYF.

The CDR3 region is CASSSTGIPPLEGETQYF. The CDR3 DNA sequence: TGTGCCAGCAGCTCCACCGGAATCCCTCCACTGGAGGGAGAGACCCAGTACTTC. The chain combines TRBV7-2 with TRBJ2-5; D may be TRBD2 (6 bases). Germline CDR1 SGHTA, CDR2 FQGNSA. CDR3 length equals 18 residues. V dropped 4 bases and J dropped 4 bases, with 25 bases sitting between them.

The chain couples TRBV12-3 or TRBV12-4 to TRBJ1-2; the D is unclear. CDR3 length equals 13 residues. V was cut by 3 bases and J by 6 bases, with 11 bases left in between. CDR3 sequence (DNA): TGTGCCAGCAGTTTTCCTTGGGCACATGGCTACACCTTC. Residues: CASSFPWAHGYTF.

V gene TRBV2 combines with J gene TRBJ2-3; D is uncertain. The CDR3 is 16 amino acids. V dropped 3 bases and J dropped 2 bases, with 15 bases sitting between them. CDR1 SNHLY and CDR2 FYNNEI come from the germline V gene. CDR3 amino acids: CASSDKRHLNTDTQYF. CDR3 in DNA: TGTGCCAGCAGTGATAAGAGACACCTAAACACAGATACGCAGTATTTT.

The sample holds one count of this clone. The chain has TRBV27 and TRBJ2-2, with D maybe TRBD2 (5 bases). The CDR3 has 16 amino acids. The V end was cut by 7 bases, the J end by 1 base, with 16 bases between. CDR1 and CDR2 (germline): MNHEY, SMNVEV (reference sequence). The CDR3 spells CASKSFTRGNTGELFF. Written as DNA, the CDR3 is TGTGCCAGCAAATCCTTCACTCGGGGGAACACCGGGGAGCTGTTTTTT.

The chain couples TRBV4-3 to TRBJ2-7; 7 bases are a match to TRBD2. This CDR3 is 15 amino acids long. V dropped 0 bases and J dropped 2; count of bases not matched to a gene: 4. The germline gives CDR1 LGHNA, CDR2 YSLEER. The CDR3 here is CASSQDRSGAYEQYF. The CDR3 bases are TGCGCCAGCAGCCAAGATAGAAGCGGGGCCTACGAGCAGTACTTC.

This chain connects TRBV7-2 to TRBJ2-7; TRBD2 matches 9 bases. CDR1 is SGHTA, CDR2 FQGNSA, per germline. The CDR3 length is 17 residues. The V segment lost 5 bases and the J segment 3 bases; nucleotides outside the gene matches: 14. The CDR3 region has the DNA TGTGCCAGCAGCCTCTTCGCGGGAGGGCCTCTCGTCTACGAGCAGTACTTC. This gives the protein CASSLFAGGPLVYEQYF.

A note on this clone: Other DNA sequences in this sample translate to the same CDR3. The CDR3 DNA follows: TGTGCCAGCAGCGTAGGGGGCTTGGGCGAGACCCAGTACTTC. This gives the protein CASSVGGLGETQYF. V is TRBV9 and J is TRBJ2-5; D is possibly TRBD1 (5 bases). This CDR3 has 14 amino acids. CDR1 SGDLS and CDR2 YYNGEE come from the germline V gene. Trimming shortened V by 0 bases and J by 5 bases, and 11 bases separated the two germline ends.

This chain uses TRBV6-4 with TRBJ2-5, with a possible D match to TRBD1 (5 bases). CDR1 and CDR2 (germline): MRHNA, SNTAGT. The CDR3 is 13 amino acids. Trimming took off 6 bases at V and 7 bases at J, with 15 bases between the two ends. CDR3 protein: CASSVGPQGTQYF. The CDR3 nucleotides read TGTGCCAGCAGCGTAGGGCCCCAGGGGACCCAGTACTTC.

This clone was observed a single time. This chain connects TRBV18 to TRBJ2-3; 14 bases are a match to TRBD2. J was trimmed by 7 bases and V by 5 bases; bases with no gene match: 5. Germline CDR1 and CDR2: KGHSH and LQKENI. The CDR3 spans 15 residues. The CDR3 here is CASSVTSGRANTQYF. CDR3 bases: TGTGCCAGCTCAGTGACTAGCGGGAGGGCAAATACGCAGTATTTT.

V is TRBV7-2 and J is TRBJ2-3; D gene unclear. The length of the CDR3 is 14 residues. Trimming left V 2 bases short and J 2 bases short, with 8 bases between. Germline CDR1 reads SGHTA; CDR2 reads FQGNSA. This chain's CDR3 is CASSLNRITDTQYF. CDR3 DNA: TGTGCCAGCAGCTTAAATAGAATCACAGATACGCAGTATTTT.

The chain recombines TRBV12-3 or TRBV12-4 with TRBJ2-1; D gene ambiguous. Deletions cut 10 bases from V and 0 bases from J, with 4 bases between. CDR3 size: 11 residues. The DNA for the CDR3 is TGTGCCACGAGCTCCTACAATGAGCAGTTCTTC. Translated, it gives CATSSYNEQFF.

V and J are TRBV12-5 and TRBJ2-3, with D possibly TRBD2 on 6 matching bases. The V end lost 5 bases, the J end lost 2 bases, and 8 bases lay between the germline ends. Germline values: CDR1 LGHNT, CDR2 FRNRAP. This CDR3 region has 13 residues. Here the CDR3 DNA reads TGTGCTAGTGGTGCGGGGTACACAGATACGCAGTATTTT. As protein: CASGAGYTDTQYF. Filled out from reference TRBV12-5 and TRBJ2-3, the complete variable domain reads DARVTQTPRHKVTEMGQEVTMRCQPILGHNTVFWYRQTMMQGLELLAYFRNRAPLDDSGMPKDRFSAEMPDATLATLKIQPSEPRDSAVYFCASGAGYTDTQYFGPGTRLTVL.

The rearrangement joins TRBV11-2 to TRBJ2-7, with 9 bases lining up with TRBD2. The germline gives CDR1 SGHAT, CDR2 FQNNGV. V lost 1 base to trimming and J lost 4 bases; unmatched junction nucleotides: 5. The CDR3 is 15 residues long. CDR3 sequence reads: CASSLGLAGTYEQYF. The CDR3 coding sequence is TGTGCCAGCAGCTTAGGGCTAGCGGGGACTTACGAGCAGTACTTC.